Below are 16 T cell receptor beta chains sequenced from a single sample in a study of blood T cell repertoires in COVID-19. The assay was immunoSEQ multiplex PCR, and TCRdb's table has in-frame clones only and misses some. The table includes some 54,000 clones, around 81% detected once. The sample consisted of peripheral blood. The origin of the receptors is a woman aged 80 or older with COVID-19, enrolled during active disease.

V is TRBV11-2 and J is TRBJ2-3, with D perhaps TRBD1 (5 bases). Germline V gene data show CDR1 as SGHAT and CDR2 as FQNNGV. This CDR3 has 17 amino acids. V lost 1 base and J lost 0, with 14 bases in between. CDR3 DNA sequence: TGTGCCAGCAGCTTAGTATTCCAGGGCCGTAGCACAGATACGCAGTATTTT. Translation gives CASSLVFQGRSTDTQYF. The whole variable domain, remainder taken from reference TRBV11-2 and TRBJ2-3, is EAGVAQSPRYKIIEKRQSVAFWCNPISGHATLYWYQQILGQGPKLLIQFQNNGVVDDSQLPKDRFSAERLKGVDSTLKIQPAKLEDSAVYLCASSLVFQGRSTDTQYFGPGTRLTVL.

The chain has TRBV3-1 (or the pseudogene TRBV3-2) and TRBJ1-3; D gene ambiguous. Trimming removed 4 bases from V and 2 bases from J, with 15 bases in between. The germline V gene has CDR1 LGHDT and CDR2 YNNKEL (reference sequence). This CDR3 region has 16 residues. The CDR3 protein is CASSPDQAGTGNTIYF. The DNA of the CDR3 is TGTGCCAGCAGCCCTGACCAGGCCGGGACTGGAAACACCATATATTTT.

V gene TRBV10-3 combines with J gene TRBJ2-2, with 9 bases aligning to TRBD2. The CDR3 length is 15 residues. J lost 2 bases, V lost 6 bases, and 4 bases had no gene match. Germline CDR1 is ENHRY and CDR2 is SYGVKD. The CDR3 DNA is TGTGCCATCAGGAGGGGACTAGCCAACACCGGGGAGCTGTTTTTT. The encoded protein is CAIRRGLANTGELFF.

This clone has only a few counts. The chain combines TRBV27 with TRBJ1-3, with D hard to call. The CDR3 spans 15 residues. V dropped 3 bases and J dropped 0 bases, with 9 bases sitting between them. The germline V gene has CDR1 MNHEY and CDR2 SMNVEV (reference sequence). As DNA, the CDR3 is TGTGCCAGCAGTTTCAGGTTTCGCTCTGGAAACACCATATATTTT. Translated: CASSFRFRSGNTIYF.

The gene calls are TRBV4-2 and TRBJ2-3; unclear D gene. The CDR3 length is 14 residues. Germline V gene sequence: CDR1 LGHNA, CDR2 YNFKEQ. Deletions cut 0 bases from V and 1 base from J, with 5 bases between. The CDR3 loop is CASSQDGGTDTQYF. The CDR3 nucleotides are TGTGCCAGCAGCCAAGATGGAGGCACAGATACGCAGTATTTT.

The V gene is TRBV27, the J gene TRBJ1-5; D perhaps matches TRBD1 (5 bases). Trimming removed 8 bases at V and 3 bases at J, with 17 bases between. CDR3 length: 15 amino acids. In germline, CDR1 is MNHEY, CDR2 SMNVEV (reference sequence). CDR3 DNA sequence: TGTGCCAGCCCCTACAGGCCCGCGGACAATCAGCCCCAGCATTTT. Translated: CASPYRPADNQPQHF.

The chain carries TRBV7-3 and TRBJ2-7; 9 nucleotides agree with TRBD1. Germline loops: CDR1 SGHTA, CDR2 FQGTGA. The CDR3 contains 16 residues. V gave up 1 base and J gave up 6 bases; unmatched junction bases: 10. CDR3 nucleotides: TGTGCCAGCAGCTTAAACGCCGGGACAGGGCTCGGCGAGCAGTACTTC. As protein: CASSLNAGTGLGEQYF.

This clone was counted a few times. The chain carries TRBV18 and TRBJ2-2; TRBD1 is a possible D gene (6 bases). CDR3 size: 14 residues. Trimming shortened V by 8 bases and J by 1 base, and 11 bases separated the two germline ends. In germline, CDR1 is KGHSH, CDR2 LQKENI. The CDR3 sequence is CASPGHMNTGELFF. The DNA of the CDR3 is TGTGCCAGCCCGGGACACATGAACACCGGGGAGCTGTTTTTT.

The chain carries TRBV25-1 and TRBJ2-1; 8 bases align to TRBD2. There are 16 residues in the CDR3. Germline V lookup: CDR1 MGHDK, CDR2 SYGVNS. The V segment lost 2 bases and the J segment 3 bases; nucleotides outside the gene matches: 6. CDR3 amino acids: CASSEPIAGLYNEQFF. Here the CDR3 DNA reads TGTGCCAGCAGTGAACCAATAGCGGGACTCTACAATGAGCAGTTCTTC.

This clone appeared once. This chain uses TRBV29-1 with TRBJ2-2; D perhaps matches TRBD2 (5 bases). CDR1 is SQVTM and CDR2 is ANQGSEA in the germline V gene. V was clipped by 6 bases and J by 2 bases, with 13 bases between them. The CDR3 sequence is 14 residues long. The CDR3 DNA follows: TGCAGCGTACTAGGGTCGGTAAACACCGGGGAGCTGTTTTTT. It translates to CSVLGSVNTGELFF.

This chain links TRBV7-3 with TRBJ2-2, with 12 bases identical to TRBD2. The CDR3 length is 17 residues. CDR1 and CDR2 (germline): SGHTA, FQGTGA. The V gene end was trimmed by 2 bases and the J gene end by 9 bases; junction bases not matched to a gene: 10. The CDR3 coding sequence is TGTGCCAGCAGCTTACGAGGACTAGCGGGACCACATCGGGAGCTGTTTTTT. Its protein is CASSLRGLAGPHRELFF.

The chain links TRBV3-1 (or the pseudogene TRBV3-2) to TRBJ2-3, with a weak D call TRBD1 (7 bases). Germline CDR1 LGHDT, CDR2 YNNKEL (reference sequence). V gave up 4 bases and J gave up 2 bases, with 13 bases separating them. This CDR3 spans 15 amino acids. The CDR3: CASSRGTATTDTQYF. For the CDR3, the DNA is TGTGCCAGCAGCCGCGGGACAGCCACCACAGATACGCAGTATTTT.

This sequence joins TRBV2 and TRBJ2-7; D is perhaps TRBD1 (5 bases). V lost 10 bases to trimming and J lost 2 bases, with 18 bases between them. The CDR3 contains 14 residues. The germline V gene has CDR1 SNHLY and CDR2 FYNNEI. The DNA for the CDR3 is TGTGCCATACAGGCGGAGTTCGCCACCTACGAGCAGTACTTC. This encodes CAIQAEFATYEQYF.

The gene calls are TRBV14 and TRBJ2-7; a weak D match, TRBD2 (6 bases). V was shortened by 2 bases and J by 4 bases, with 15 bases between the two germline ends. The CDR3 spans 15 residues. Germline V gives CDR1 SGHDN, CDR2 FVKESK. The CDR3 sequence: CASSQPGLVGYEQYF. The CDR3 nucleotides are TGTGCCAGCAGCCAACCGGGACTCGTTGGGTACGAGCAGTACTTC. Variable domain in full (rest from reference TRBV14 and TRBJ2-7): EAGVTQFPSHSVIEKGQTVTLRCDPISGHDNLYWYRRVMGKEIKFLLHFVKESKQDESGMPNNRFLAERTGGTYSTLKVQPAELEDSGVYFCASSQPGLVGYEQYFGPGTRLTVT.

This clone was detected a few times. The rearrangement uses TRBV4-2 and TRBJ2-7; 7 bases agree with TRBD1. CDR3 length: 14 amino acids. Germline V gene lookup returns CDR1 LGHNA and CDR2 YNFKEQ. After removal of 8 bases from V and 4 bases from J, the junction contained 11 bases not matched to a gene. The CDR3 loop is CASAPAGRGYEQYF. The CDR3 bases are TGTGCCAGCGCCCCAGCCGGCAGGGGGTACGAGCAGTACTTC.

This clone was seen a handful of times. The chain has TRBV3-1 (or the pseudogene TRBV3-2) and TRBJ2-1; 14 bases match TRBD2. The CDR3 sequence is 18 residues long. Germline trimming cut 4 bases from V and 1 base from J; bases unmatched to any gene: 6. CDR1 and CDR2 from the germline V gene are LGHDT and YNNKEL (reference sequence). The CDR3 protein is CASSPGTSGSRSYNEQFF. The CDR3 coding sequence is TGTGCCAGCAGCCCCGGGACTAGCGGGAGTCGGTCCTACAATGAGCAGTTCTTC.